These 29 T cell receptor beta chains originate from one sample sequenced in a study of cytomegalovirus exposure and HLA in healthy donors. The PCR made use of 60 Vbeta and 13 Jbeta primers. Some clones are missing from TCRdb's copy, which holds only in-frame ones; the method was immunoSEQ multiplex PCR. In the table there are about 97,000 clones, 79% of which are singletons. The sequencing sample was made of PBMCs. Source of these receptors: a male donor in good health and CMV-seropositive.

The rearrangement links TRBV10-3 to TRBJ2-5; 7 bases align to TRBD2. The CDR3 consists of 14 residues. Trimming cost V 3 bases and J 1 base; bases outside gene matches: 2. CDR1 ENHRY and CDR2 SYGVKD come from the germline V gene. CDR3 protein: CAISDSGSQETQYF. The CDR3 DNA sequence: TGTGCCATCAGTGATAGCGGGTCCCAAGAGACCCAGTACTTC.

The V call is TRBV10-1, the J call TRBJ2-5; D possibly corresponds to TRBD2 (6 bases). Trimming removed 2 bases at V and 7 bases at J, with 11 bases between. Germline V gene lookup returns CDR1 WNHNN and CDR2 SYGVQD (reference sequence). The CDR3 extends over 13 amino acids. The CDR3 spells CASSEGTLGTQYF. Here the CDR3 DNA reads TGCGCCAGCAGTGAGGGGACTTTAGGGACCCAGTACTTC.

The chain is built from TRBV6-5 and TRBJ2-5; TRBD1 is a possible D gene (6 bases). The J call may be incorrect, as the DNA end agrees better with TRBJ2-7. From germline, CDR1 is MNHEY and CDR2 SVGAGI. There are 15 residues in the CDR3. CDR3 DNA: TGTGCCAGCAGTTACAGGCCGGGACATACCTACGAGCAGTACTTC. Its translation is CASSYRPGHTYEQYF.

The chain couples TRBV6-5 to TRBJ1-6; 7 bases line up with TRBD1. V was clipped by 0 bases and J by 7 bases; unmatched bases: 6. Germline V CDR1 and CDR2: MNHEY, SVGAGI. CDR3 length: 16 residues. CDR3 nucleotides: TGTGCCAGCAGTTACTCGAGGGGACAGCTAAATTCACCCCTCCACTTT. It translates to CASSYSRGQLNSPLHF.

The chain combines TRBV9 with TRBJ2-4; weak D call: TRBD2 (5 bases). The CDR3 covers 15 residues. Germline CDR1 reads SGDLS; CDR2 reads YYNGEE. V was trimmed by 4 bases and J by 7 bases, leaving 18 bases between them. The CDR3 DNA is TGTGCCAGCAGCCCCGGGATCGGGAAGGTTAACATTCAGTACTTC. Its translation: CASSPGIGKVNIQYF.

V and J are TRBV29-1 and TRBJ2-3, with D perhaps matching TRBD2 (6 bases). CDR1 is SQVTM and CDR2 is ANQGSEA in the germline V gene. CDR3 size: 13 residues. V lost 8 bases and J lost 5, with 17 bases in between. Written as DNA, the CDR3 is TGCAGCCCTACTAGCTTGTGGGGAGATACGCAGTATTTT. It is translated as CSPTSLWGDTQYF.

This clone was seen just once. This chain connects TRBV4-3 to TRBJ2-7; a possible D gene is TRBD1 (5 bases). V lost 2 bases, J lost 6 bases, and 11 bases lay in between. The CDR3 spans 13 residues. CDR1 and CDR2 (germline): LGHNA, YSLEER. The chain's CDR3 is CASSQIPGLEQYF. The CDR3, as DNA: TGCGCCAGCAGCCAAATTCCAGGGCTCGAGCAGTACTTC.

The chain combines TRBV19 with TRBJ1-2, with 10 bases lining up with TRBD1. From germline, CDR1 is LNHDA and CDR2 SQIVND (reference sequence). The length of the CDR3 is 14 residues. V dropped 6 bases and J dropped 6; count of bases not matched to a gene: 7. Here the CDR3 reads CASSPDRGHDGYTF. Here the CDR3 DNA reads TGTGCCAGTAGCCCCGACAGGGGGCATGATGGCTACACCTTC.

The chain links TRBV30 to TRBJ2-4, with D possibly matching TRBD2 (5 bases). Between the trimmed V and J ends, which lost 3 bases and 7 bases, there was a span of 10 bases. Germline V CDR1 and CDR2: GTSNPN, SVGIG (reference sequence). There are 12 residues in the CDR3. The chain's CDR3 is CAWRVSGNIQYF. CDR3 DNA: TGTGCCTGGAGGGTCTCGGGGAACATTCAGTACTTC.

Only one count was recorded for this clone. The CDR3 is CASSARSGGAYGYTF. The DNA for the CDR3 is TGTGCCAGTAGTGCGCGATCCGGGGGGGCCTATGGCTACACCTTC. This chain connects TRBV19 to TRBJ1-2; a weak D match, TRBD1 (6 bases). Per the germline V gene, CDR1 is LNHDA and CDR2 is SQIVND (reference sequence). The CDR3 contains 15 residues. The germline V and J ends were trimmed by 5 bases and 4 bases, with 17 bases remaining between them.

The V call is TRBV7-3, the J call TRBJ2-3; no definite D call. Germline assignment: CDR1 SGHTA and CDR2 FQGTGA. Trimming took 5 bases from V and 1 from J, leaving 4 bases between them. The CDR3 loop spans 12 amino acids. For the CDR3, the DNA is TGTGCCAGCAGCCCTCGCACAGATACGCAGTATTTT. This codes for CASSPRTDTQYF.

This clone has only a few counts. The CDR3 region is CASSTGQGAGTEAFF. The CDR3 region has the DNA TGTGCCAGTAGTACGGGACAGGGGGCCGGCACTGAAGCTTTCTTT. The genes are TRBV19 and TRBJ1-1; 12 nucleotides line up with TRBD1. CDR1 and CDR2 from the germline V gene are LNHDA and SQIVND (reference sequence). The trim removed 4 bases at V and 4 bases at J, leaving 4 bases unmatched. The CDR3 spans 15 residues. The full variable domain, in which reference TRBV19 and TRBJ1-1 provide the parts outside the CDR3, is DGGITQSPKYLFRKEGQNVTLSCEQNLNHDAMYWYRQDPGQGLRLIYYSQIVNDFQKGDIAEGYSVSREKKESFPLTVTSAQKNPTAFYLCASSTGQGAGTEAFFGQGTRLTVV.

The V call is TRBV30, the J call TRBJ2-5, with a possible D match to TRBD1 (5 bases). The germline CDR1 and CDR2 sequences are GTSNPN and SVGIG (reference sequence). CDR3 length: 15 amino acids. V lost 1 base, J lost 1 base, and 13 bases lay in between. The CDR3 loop is CAWSALPGSQETQYF. CDR3 nucleotides: TGTGCCTGGAGTGCCCTACCAGGGTCCCAAGAGACCCAGTACTTC.

This chain joins TRBV4-1 and TRBJ2-1, with 9 bases identical to TRBD1. Germline V gives CDR1 MGHRA, CDR2 YSYEKL. Germline trimming cut 4 bases from V and 4 bases from J; bases unmatched to any gene: 5. The length of the CDR3 is 15 residues. DNA of the CDR3: TGCGCCAGCAGCCCGGGACAGGGAACTTACAATGAGCAGTTCTTC. This encodes CASSPGQGTYNEQFF.

The chain recombines TRBV5-1 with TRBJ2-3; the match to TRBD1 covers 8 bases. The CDR3 consists of 16 residues. Germline CDR1 reads SGHRS; CDR2 reads YFSETQ. V lost 4 bases to trimming and J lost 5 bases; unmatched junction nucleotides: 12. The CDR3 sequence is CASSPPGQGRIDTQYF. The CDR3 bases are TGCGCCAGCAGCCCCCCAGGACAGGGTAGAATAGATACGCAGTATTTT.

The V call is TRBV18, the J call TRBJ2-1, with D possibly matching TRBD1 (6 bases). The CDR3 consists of 15 residues. Germline lookup yields CDR1 KGHSH and CDR2 LQKENI. V lost 1 base and J lost 1, with 8 bases in between. The CDR3: CASSPRQGSYNEQFF. In DNA form, the CDR3 reads TGTGCCAGCTCACCACGGCAGGGGTCCTACAATGAGCAGTTCTTC.

This clone was recorded a few times. The sample holds other DNA sequences that translate to the same CDR3. This chain uses TRBV7-9 with TRBJ1-5, with D uncertain. Germline V gives CDR1 SEHNR, CDR2 FQNEAQ (reference sequence). Trimming cost V 1 base and J 2 bases, with 9 bases left between them. The CDR3 consists of 15 residues. In DNA, the CDR3 is TGTGCCAGCAGCTTAGGTGGTGGAGGCAATCAGCCCCAGCATTTT. Its protein is CASSLGGGGNQPQHF.

J is TRBJ1-2 and V is TRBV30; 7 bases match TRBD1. The V and J ends lost 4 bases and 8 bases, in that order; junction bases with no gene match: 7. The CDR3 loop spans 12 amino acids. Germline lookup yields CDR1 GTSNPN and CDR2 SVGIG (reference sequence). CDR3 nucleotides: TGTGCCTGGATTAAAACAGGGGAAGGCTACACCTTC. Its protein is CAWIKTGEGYTF. Together with reference TRBV30 and TRBJ1-2, the CDR3 gives the full variable domain: SQTIHQWPATLVQPVGSPLSLECTVEGTSNPNLYWYRQAAGRGLQLLFYSVGIGQISSEVPQNLSASRPQDRQFILSSKKLLLSDSGFYLCAWIKTGEGYTFGSGTRLTVV.

The chain is built from TRBV5-1 and TRBJ1-1; TRBD1 agrees at 8 bases. The CDR3 totals 14 residues. Germline CDR1 is SGHRS and CDR2 is YFSETQ. With V trimmed by 4 bases and J by 0 bases, 2 bases remained unmatched. CDR3 protein: CASSGTGMNTEAFF. The CDR3 DNA reads TGCGCCAGCAGCGGGACAGGAATGAACACTGAAGCTTTCTTT. The variable domain in full, with the rest retrieved from reference TRBV5-1 and TRBJ1-1, is KAGVTQTPRYLIKTRGQQVTLSCSPISGHRSVSWYQQTPGQGLQFLFEYFSETQRNKGNFPGRFSGRQFSNSRSEMNVSTLELGDSALYLCASSGTGMNTEAFFGQGTRLTVV.

This chain connects TRBV30 to TRBJ1-3; tentatively, D is TRBD1 (6 bases). V lost 0 bases and J 0 bases, leaving 12 bases between the germline ends. Germline-derived CDR1 and CDR2 are GTSNPN and SVGIG (reference sequence). The length of the CDR3 is 16 residues. The CDR3 DNA is TGTGCCTGGAGTGTGCCCGGGACATTCTCTGGAAACACCATATATTTT. Its protein product is CAWSVPGTFSGNTIYF.

This chain joins TRBV19 and TRBJ2-3, with a possible D match to TRBD2 (6 bases). V lost 7 bases, J lost 0 bases, and 11 bases lay in between. This CDR3 is 14 amino acids long. Germline values: CDR1 LNHDA, CDR2 SQIVND (reference sequence). The CDR3 loop reads CASTPRGSTDTQYF. Here the CDR3 DNA reads TGTGCCAGTACTCCCCGGGGGAGCACAGATACGCAGTATTTT.

The genes are TRBV5-1 and TRBJ1-6, with TRBD1 matching over 8 bases. Germline V gives CDR1 SGHRS, CDR2 YFSETQ. J gave up 6 bases and V 9 bases, and 8 bases lay outside the gene matches. The CDR3 consists of 14 residues. This CDR3 reads CATSTGDSNSPLHF. For the CDR3, the DNA is TGCGCCACCTCGACAGGGGATTCTAATTCACCCCTCCACTTT.

The gene calls are TRBV4-1 and TRBJ2-1, with D perhaps matching TRBD2 (6 bases). This CDR3 spans 15 amino acids. Deletions cut 2 bases from V and 4 bases from J, with 12 bases between. The V gene's germline CDR1 is MGHRA and CDR2 YSYEKL. CDR3: CASSQSGEPYNEQFF. DNA for the CDR3: TGCGCCAGCAGCCAATCGGGGGAACCATACAATGAGCAGTTCTTC.

The CDR3 nucleotides read TGTGCCAGCAATCGGCTAGCGGGGGCGGAGACCCAGTACTTC. It yields the protein CASNRLAGAETQYF. This chain uses TRBV2 with TRBJ2-5, with 10 bases identical to TRBD2. V lost 7 bases, J lost 5 bases, and 7 bases stayed unmatched. The germline gives CDR1 SNHLY, CDR2 FYNNEI. The CDR3 extends over 14 amino acids.

The V gene is TRBV5-5, the J gene TRBJ1-4; D gene uncertain. V was pared by 2 bases and J by 6 bases, with 8 bases between. This CDR3 has 13 residues. Per the germline V gene, CDR1 is SGHKS and CDR2 is YYEKEE (reference sequence). Here the CDR3 DNA reads TGTGCCAGCAGCTTCGGAGGACATGAAAAACTGTTTTTT. Translation: CASSFGGHEKLFF.

In nucleotides, the CDR3 is TGTGCCAGTAGTATAGGGGGACAGGGAAGGGTTCGCACTGAAGCTTTCTTT. Protein product: CASSIGGQGRVRTEAFF. The chain links TRBV19 to TRBJ1-1; 9 bases line up with TRBD1. CDR1 LNHDA and CDR2 SQIVND come from the germline V gene (reference sequence). The trim removed 1 base at V and 4 bases at J, leaving 10 bases unmatched. This CDR3 spans 17 amino acids. Variable domain in full (rest from reference TRBV19 and TRBJ1-1): DGGITQSPKYLFRKEGQNVTLSCEQNLNHDAMYWYRQDPGQGLRLIYYSQIVNDFQKGDIAEGYSVSREKKESFPLTVTSAQKNPTAFYLCASSIGGQGRVRTEAFFGQGTRLTVV.

The chain carries TRBV19 and TRBJ2-7; 8 nucleotides align to TRBD2. Germline V lookup: CDR1 LNHDA, CDR2 SQIVND (reference sequence). V shed 1 base and J 6 bases; nucleotides not matched to a gene: 8. This CDR3 contains 15 residues. Written as DNA, the CDR3 is TGTGCCAGTAGTATAGTTCCGGGGGGGCCGTCCGAGCAGTACTTC. Translation gives CASSIVPGGPSEQYF.

In its sample, this clone was seen a few times. The J gene is TRBJ1-5, the V gene TRBV4-2; 7 positions match TRBD1. J was trimmed by 2 bases and V by 3 bases; bases with no gene match: 13. The CDR3 loop spans 18 amino acids. Per the germline V gene, CDR1 is LGHNA and CDR2 is YNFKEQ. The CDR3 is CASSHGTGALLGNQPQHF. As DNA, the CDR3 is TGTGCCAGCAGCCACGGAACAGGGGCCCTCCTGGGCAATCAGCCCCAGCATTTT.

The V call is TRBV7-9, the J call TRBJ2-7; D gene ambiguous. CDR1 and CDR2 from the germline V gene are SEHNR and FQNEAQ (reference sequence). V lost 2 bases and J 2 bases, leaving 4 bases between the germline ends. CDR3 length: 12 residues. The CDR3: CASSLTAYEQYF. As DNA, the CDR3 is TGTGCCAGCAGCTTAACAGCCTACGAGCAGTACTTC.